This T cell receptor beta chain was sequenced during a study of cytomegalovirus exposure and HLA in healthy donors. The germline V gene encodes CDR1 SGHDT and CDR2 YYEEEE. This CDR3 has 14 amino acids. The V gene lost 6 bases and the J gene lost 0 bases, with 10 bases spanning the gap. Vbeta (60) and Jbeta (13) primers were used in the PCR. Repertoires were generated with immunoSEQ multiplex PCR, while TCRdb's copy carries only in-frame clones and drops some. This sample has about 160,000 clones, with roughly 85% found just once. The sequenced material came from PBMCs. This TCR was sampled from a man aged 18 to 29 in good health and CMV-seropositive. This chain joins TRBV5-6 and TRBJ1-5; tentatively, D is TRBD1 (5 bases). CDR3 coding DNA: TGTGCCAGCACCGACAGCTATAGCAATCAGCCCCAGCATTTT. This sequence encodes CASTDSYSNQPQHF.